This T cell receptor beta chain originates from a study of glioma-infiltrating T cells. Study-wide background: Before surgery, glioma patients received dexamethasone for at most six days. Study conclusions and caveats: Very few CDR3 sequences were shared between tissue and blood.

Amplification of TCR alpha and beta CDR3 regions from RNA used iRepertoire nested multiplex PCR. For one-step reverse transcription and amplification, about 90-400 ng of tissue mRNA or PBMC total RNA was used. MiXCR was run by TCRdb on the multiplex PCR reads, yielding one entry per CDR3 protein. The sample has 300,000 to 450,000 distinct CDR3 sequences; around 38% are singletons. This CDR3 region has 17 residues. Germline assignment: CDR1 MNHEY and CDR2 SVGEGT. V gave up 2 bases and J gave up 5 bases; unmatched junction bases: 11. This clonotype was detected ten times or more. No antigen is known for it.

The TCR was taken from a human donor with low-grade glioma or glioblastoma, undergoing nonglioma brain surgery, or in good health (not recorded which). Sequenced: glioma tissue, nonneoplastic brain tissue, or PBMCs (not recorded which). The chain recombines TRBV6-2 or TRBV6-3 with TRBJ2-2, with 7 bases fitting TRBD2. CDR3 amino acids: CASSYNPGSRETGELFF. For the CDR3, the DNA is TGTGCCAGCAGTTACAACCCCGGATCGCGGGAGACCGGGGAGCTGTTTTTT.